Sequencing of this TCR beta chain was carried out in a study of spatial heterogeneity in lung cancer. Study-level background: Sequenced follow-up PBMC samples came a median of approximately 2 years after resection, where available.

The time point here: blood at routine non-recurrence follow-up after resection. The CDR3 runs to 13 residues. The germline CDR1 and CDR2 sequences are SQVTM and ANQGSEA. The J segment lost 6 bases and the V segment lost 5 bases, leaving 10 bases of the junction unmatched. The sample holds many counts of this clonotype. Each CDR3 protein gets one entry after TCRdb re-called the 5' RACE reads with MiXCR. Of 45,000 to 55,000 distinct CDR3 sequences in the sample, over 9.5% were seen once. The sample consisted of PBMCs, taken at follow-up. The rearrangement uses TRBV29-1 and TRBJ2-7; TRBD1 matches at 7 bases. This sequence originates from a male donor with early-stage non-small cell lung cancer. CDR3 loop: CSVPGTGTVEQYF. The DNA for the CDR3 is TGCAGCGTTCCTGGGACGGGGACAGTCGAGCAGTACTTC.